The rows below give T cell receptor beta chains drawn from one sample of a study of cytomegalovirus exposure and HLA in healthy donors. Sequencing was performed with immunoSEQ multiplex PCR; in TCRdb, only in-frame clones are kept and a portion is missing. This sample has tens of thousands of clones; roughly three quarters occur once, and the top ten carry around 3.4%. The sample was PBMCs. These receptors all come from a man aged 30-40 years in good health and CMV-seronegative. The CDR3 runs from the conserved cysteine through the conserved F or W. The order of the fields is V gene, D gene, J gene, CDR3 DNA, CDR3 protein. The D gene is left open where the match is weak.

V: TRBV27; D: -; J: TRBJ2-7; DNA: TGTGCCAGCAGTTTATCAGGGGTGGGGACCTACGAGCAGTACTTC; CDR3: CASSLSGVGTYEQYF
V: TRBV20-1; D: -; J: TRBJ1-2; DNA: TGCAGTGCTAGTACTAACTATGGCTACACCTTC; CDR3: CSASTNYGYTF
V: TRBV28; D: TRBD1; J: TRBJ1-6; DNA: TGTGCCAGCAGTTTATGGGGGACAGGGGTCTCACCCCTCCACTTT; CDR3: CASSLWGTGVSPLHF
V: TRBV19; D: -; J: TRBJ2-1; DNA: TGTGCCAGTAGTATAATCGGGGGTCTGTACAATGAGCAGTTCTTC; CDR3: CASSIIGGLYNEQFF
V: TRBV9; D: TRBD2; J: TRBJ2-1; DNA: TGTGCCAGCAGTGAAAGGGGACTAGCGTTCTCCTACAATGAGCAGTTCTTC; CDR3: CASSERGLAFSYNEQFF
V: TRBV10-1; D: TRBD2; J: TRBJ2-2; DNA: TGCGCCAGCAGTGTTCTAGCGGGAGGGCCGACCGGGGAGCTGTTTTTT; CDR3: CASSVLAGGPTGELFF
V: TRBV28; D: -; J: TRBJ1-2; DNA: TGTGCCAGCAGTTTCCTTAACTATGGCTACACCTTC; CDR3: CASSFLNYGYTF
V: TRBV28; D: -; J: TRBJ2-7; DNA: TGTGCCAGCAGCTATACCTCGAGAACCTCCTACGAGCAGTACTTC; CDR3: CASSYTSRTSYEQYF
V: TRBV5-8; D: -; J: TRBJ1-4; DNA: TGTGCCAGCAGCCTTGGGGGGACTAATGAAAAACTGTTTTTT; CDR3: CASSLGGTNEKLFF
V: TRBV27; D: TRBD1; J: TRBJ1-4; DNA: TGTGCCAGCAGTTTATATCCCCCCGGACAGGCGGCAACTAATGAAAAACTGTTTTTT; CDR3: CASSLYPPGQAATNEKLFF